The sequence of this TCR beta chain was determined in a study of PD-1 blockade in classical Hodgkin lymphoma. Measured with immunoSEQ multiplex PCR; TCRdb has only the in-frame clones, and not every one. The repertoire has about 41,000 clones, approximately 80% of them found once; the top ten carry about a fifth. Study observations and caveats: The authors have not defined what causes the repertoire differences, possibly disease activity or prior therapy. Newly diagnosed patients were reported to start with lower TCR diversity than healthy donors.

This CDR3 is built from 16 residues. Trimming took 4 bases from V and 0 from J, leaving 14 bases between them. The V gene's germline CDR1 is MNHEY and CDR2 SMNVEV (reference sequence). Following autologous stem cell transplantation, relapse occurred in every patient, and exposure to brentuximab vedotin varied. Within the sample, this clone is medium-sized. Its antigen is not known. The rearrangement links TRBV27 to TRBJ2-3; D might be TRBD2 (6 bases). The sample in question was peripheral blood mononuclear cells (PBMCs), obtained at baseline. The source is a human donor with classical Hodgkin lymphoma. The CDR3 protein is CASSSRGSGSTDTQYF. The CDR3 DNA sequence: TGTGCCAGCAGTTCCCGGGGTAGCGGTAGCACAGATACGCAGTATTTT.